These 21 T cell receptor beta chains came from one sample sequenced in a study of T cells in Graves' hyperthyroidism and ophthalmopathy. The investigators amplified TCR beta CDR3 regions from RNA transcripts. The HTBI set primed first-round TCR CDR3 RT-PCR. Using its own MiXCR run on the multiplex PCR reads, TCRdb lists one record per CDR3 protein. The data show roughly 110,000 distinct CDR3 sequences, approximately 16% seen once. The sample comprised blood. Receptors were obtained from a woman aged 45-65 years with Graves' hyperthyroidism.

In its sample, this clonotype was seen many times. This sequence joins TRBV15 and TRBJ2-2; no clear D gene. The CDR3 is 12 residues long. V was shortened by 0 bases and J by 10 bases, with 6 bases between the two germline ends. Germline CDR1 LNHNV, CDR2 YYDKDF (reference sequence). The CDR3 nucleotides are TGTGCCACCAGCAGAGATTCCGTGGAGCTGTTTTTT. Translating it yields CATSRDSVELFF.

This clonotype was seen repeatedly, ten times or more. An end of the junction differs from the germline gene, which may be a read error. The chain combines TRBV5-1 with TRBJ2-7; D gene uncertain. This CDR3 has 12 amino acids. CDR1 and CDR2 (germline): SGHRS, YFSETQ. CDR3: CVSSFSSYEQYF. CDR3 nucleotide sequence: TGCGTCAGCAGCTTCAGCTCCTACGAGCAGTACTTC.

This clonotype was picked up many times. The gene calls are TRBV7-8 and TRBJ2-1, with D possibly being TRBD2 (6 bases). This CDR3 contains 16 residues. Germline values: CDR1 SGHVS, CDR2 FQNEAQ. Trimming cost V 1 base and J 6 bases, with 16 bases left between them. CDR3 in amino acids: CASSLDDRDSINEQFF. CDR3 DNA: TGTGCCAGCAGCTTAGATGATAGGGACTCAATCAATGAGCAGTTCTTC.

This clonotype was picked up many times. The chain uses TRBV20-1 and TRBJ2-1; 8 bases map to TRBD2. The CDR3 runs 17 residues. Trimming at V came to 8 bases and at J to 1 base, leaving 16 bases not matched to a gene. CDR1 is DFQATT and CDR2 is SNEGSKA in the germline V gene (reference sequence). The CDR3 nucleotides read TGCAGTTGCTATCAAACTAGCGGAATAACTTCCTACAATGAGCAGTTCTTC. Amino acid sequence: CSCYQTSGITSYNEQFF.

In this sample, this clonotype turned up many times. This rearrangement joins TRBV6-1 to TRBJ2-3, with a tentative D call TRBD2 (6 bases). The CDR3 spans 14 residues. Germline lookup yields CDR1 MNHNS and CDR2 SASEGT. V was clipped by 8 bases and J by 7 bases, with 19 bases between them. CDR3 protein: CASGSLLGGNTQYF. CDR3 coding DNA: TGTGCCAGCGGGTCTCTACTCGGGGGAAATACGCAGTATTTT.

This clonotype was detected ten times or more. The V and J genes are TRBV19 and TRBJ2-2; 8 bases line up with TRBD2. CDR3 length: 15 residues. The germline gives CDR1 LNHDA, CDR2 SQIVND (reference sequence). With V trimmed by 5 bases and J by 6 bases, 8 bases remained unmatched. CDR3 protein: CASSPSGRRAGELFF. CDR3 nucleotides: TGTGCCAGTAGTCCCAGCGGGAGAAGGGCCGGGGAGCTGTTTTTT. Full variable domain (remainder filled in from reference TRBV19 and TRBJ2-2): DGGITQSPKYLFRKEGQNVTLSCEQNLNHDAMYWYRQDPGQGLRLIYYSQIVNDFQKGDIAEGYSVSREKKESFPLTVTSAQKNPTAFYLCASSPSGRRAGELFFGEGSRLTVL.

This clonotype was seen only a few times. J is TRBJ1-3 and V is TRBV7-2; D is unresolved. V lost 5 bases, J lost 1 base, and 15 bases lay in between. CDR1 SGHTA and CDR2 FQGNSA come from the germline V gene. The CDR3 consists of 16 residues. The chain's CDR3 is CASSPQRADSGNTIYF. CDR3 bases: TGTGCCAGCAGCCCCCAACGGGCAGATTCTGGAAACACCATATATTTT.

This clonotype was counted many times. The chain joins TRBV4-2 to TRBJ2-1; TRBD2 agrees at 8 bases. Germline-derived CDR1 and CDR2 are LGHNA and YNFKEQ. V trimming: 4 bases; J trimming: 4 bases; junction bases outside the gene matches: 9. The CDR3 runs to 16 residues. CDR3 nucleotides: TGTGCCAGCAGCCCCCAACCAGCGGGAGTTTACAATGAGCAGTTCTTC. Its translation is CASSPQPAGVYNEQFF.

This clonotype was counted at least ten times. This rearrangement joins TRBV6-2 or TRBV6-3 to TRBJ1-3; D gene ambiguous. Germline CDR1 MNHEY, CDR2 SVGEGT. The length of the CDR3 is 14 residues. V was shortened by 5 bases and J by 0 bases, with 8 bases between the two germline ends. The CDR3 DNA sequence: TGTGCCAGCAGTCACCTGAGCTCTGGAAACACCATATATTTT. As protein: CASSHLSSGNTIYF.

Points on this clonotype: A much larger clone differs from this one at a single base, so this may be a read error. V usage is TRBV7-9 and J usage is TRBJ2-1; D may be TRBD1 (6 bases). From germline, CDR1 is SEHNR and CDR2 FQNEAQ (reference sequence). The CDR3 contains 13 residues. CDR3 coding DNA: TGTACCAGCAGCTTATTACAGGGCGATGAGCAGTTCTTC. Its protein product is CTSSLLQGDEQFF. The entire variable domain, with the rest obtained from reference TRBV7-9 and TRBJ2-1, is as follows: DTGVSQNPRHKITKRGQNVTFRCDPISEHNRLYWYRQTLGQGPEFLTYFQNEAQLEKSRLLSDRFSAERPKGSFSTLEIQRTEQGDSAMYLCTSSLLQGDEQFFGPGTRLTVL.

The chain couples TRBV27 to TRBJ2-1; maybe TRBD2 (6 bases). The CDR3 has 15 residues. Trimming removed 7 bases at V and 7 bases at J, with 20 bases between. Germline CDR1 is MNHEY and CDR2 is SMNVEV (reference sequence). The CDR3: CASTKKGTAGNEQFF. The CDR3 nucleotides are TGTGCCAGCACCAAGAAGGGGACTGCGGGTAATGAGCAGTTCTTC.

Ten or more counts support this clonotype. The V gene is TRBV7-8, the J gene TRBJ2-4, with D possibly being TRBD1 (5 bases). Per germline, CDR1 SGHVS and CDR2 FQNEAQ. Trimming left V 0 bases short and J 0 bases short, with 6 bases between. The CDR3 length is 15 residues. The CDR3 region has the DNA TGTGCCAGCAGCTTAGCGGACACAGCCAAAAACATTCAGTACTTC. It encodes CASSLADTAKNIQYF.

The CDR3 DNA reads as TGCAGTGCCCCTCGGGACAGGGGGCGCAGGGAGACCCAGTACTTC. Its protein product is CSAPRDRGRRETQYF. The chain links TRBV20-1 to TRBJ2-5, with 12 nucleotides matching TRBD1. In germline, CDR1 is DFQATT, CDR2 SNEGSKA (reference sequence). V was clipped by 6 bases and J by 5 bases; unmatched bases: 10. This CDR3 is built from 15 residues.

V and J are TRBV28 and TRBJ2-5; TRBD1 agrees at 8 bases. CDR3 size: 15 residues. Germline values: CDR1 MDHEN, CDR2 SYDVKM. The V segment lost 6 bases and the J segment 4 bases; nucleotides outside the gene matches: 10. The CDR3 DNA reads TGTGCCAGCAGGTGGTCCGGGACAGGCGGAGAGACCCAGTACTTC. Translation gives CASRWSGTGGETQYF.

The rearrangement uses TRBV20-1 and TRBJ2-2; D remains ambiguous. The CDR3 is 15 residues long. Germline lookup yields CDR1 DFQATT and CDR2 SNEGSKA (reference sequence). The V gene lost 0 bases and the J gene lost 6 bases, with 14 bases spanning the gap. This chain's CDR3 is CSARDPGRTSGELFF. CDR3 sequence (DNA): TGCAGTGCTAGAGATCCTGGACGCACCTCCGGGGAGCTGTTTTTT.

This clonotype has at least ten counts. The chain uses TRBV7-6 and TRBJ2-1; 9 bases are shared with TRBD2. V shed 1 base and J 0 bases; nucleotides not matched to a gene: 1. From germline, CDR1 is SGHVS and CDR2 FNYEAQ. This CDR3 has 16 residues. Here the CDR3 reads CASSLGGRASYNEQFF. In DNA form, the CDR3 reads TGTGCCAGCAGCTTAGGCGGGAGGGCCTCCTACAATGAGCAGTTCTTC.

This clonotype was seen ten or more times. The chain has TRBV6-1 and TRBJ2-5; D is unresolved. V was pared by 8 bases and J by 3 bases, with 13 bases between. Germline V CDR1 and CDR2: MNHNS, SASEGT. The CDR3 totals 13 residues. The DNA of the CDR3 is TGTGCCAGCCGGATTTGGGCCAAAGAGACCCAGTACTTC. This codes for CASRIWAKETQYF.

This clonotype showed up many times. CDR3: CASSYSSGQNSEQYF. The CDR3 DNA is TGTGCCAGCAGTTACTCGAGTGGCCAGAATAGCGAGCAGTACTTC. The chain links TRBV6-5 to TRBJ2-7; D remains ambiguous. Per germline, CDR1 MNHEY and CDR2 SVGAGI. Trimming took off 0 bases at V and 6 bases at J, with 15 bases between the two ends. The CDR3 extends over 15 amino acids.

This clonotype was recorded many times. V is TRBV5-1 and J is TRBJ2-3; 9 bases are a match to TRBD2. Germline-derived CDR1 and CDR2 are SGHRS and YFSETQ. J gave up 4 bases and V 0 bases, and 9 bases lay outside the gene matches. This CDR3 region has 17 residues. The DNA for the CDR3 is TGCGCCAGCAGCTTGGGGCGCTCCGGGACTAGCCCAGATACGCAGTATTTT. Protein sequence: CASSLGRSGTSPDTQYF.

V and J are TRBV20-1 and TRBJ1-1; maybe TRBD1 (6 bases). CDR1 and CDR2 (germline): DFQATT, SNEGSKA (reference sequence). This CDR3 has 15 amino acids. Trimming left V 3 bases short and J 2 bases short, with 16 bases between. CDR3 nucleotide sequence: TGCAGTGCTAGGGAAACCCCCAGGGGAAACACTGAAGCTTTCTTT. As protein: CSARETPRGNTEAFF.

This clonotype was seen only once. The CDR3 loop is CASSVLQGNQPQHF. Written as DNA, the CDR3 is TGTGCCAGCAGTGTTCTACAGGGGAATCAGCCCCAGCATTTT. This chain connects TRBV6-1 to TRBJ1-5; 7 nucleotides align to TRBD1. Germline-derived CDR1 and CDR2 are MNHNS and SASEGT. Losses at the gene ends were 4 bases for V and 4 bases for J; bases not matched to a gene: 4. The CDR3 is made up of 14 amino acids.